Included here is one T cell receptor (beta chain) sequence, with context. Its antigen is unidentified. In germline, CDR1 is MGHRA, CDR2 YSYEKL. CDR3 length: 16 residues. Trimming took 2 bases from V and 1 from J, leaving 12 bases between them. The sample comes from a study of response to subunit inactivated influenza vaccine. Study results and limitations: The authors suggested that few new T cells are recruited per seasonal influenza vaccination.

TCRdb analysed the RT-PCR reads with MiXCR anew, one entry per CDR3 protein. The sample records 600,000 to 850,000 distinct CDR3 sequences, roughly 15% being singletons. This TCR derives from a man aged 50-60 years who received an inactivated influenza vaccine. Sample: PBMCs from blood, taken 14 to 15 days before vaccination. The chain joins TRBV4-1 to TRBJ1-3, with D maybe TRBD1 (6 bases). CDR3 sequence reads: CASSQSRQVSGNTIYF. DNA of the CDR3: TGCGCCAGCAGCCAATCTCGACAGGTGTCTGGAAACACCATATATTTT.